This T cell receptor beta chain was profiled in a study of blood T cell repertoires in COVID-19. In the original processing: Reference gene primer amplification gave estimated nucleated cell counts. The protocol was immunoSEQ multiplex PCR, while the TCRdb copy is restricted to in-frame clones and leaves out a portion. V, J and clone size derive from that table, while D and trimming were established from the DNA sequence. The sample has approximately 180,000 clones, 75% to 90% seen once. Sequencing was performed on PBMCs or T cells enriched from blood (not recorded which). The TCR originated in a woman between 40 and 50 years old with acute COVID-19.

Written as DNA, the CDR3 is TGTGCCAGCAGCTTAGGCCTAAGTCGCTGGGGGAAGGGGGCTAATGAAAAACTGTTTTTT. Its translation: CASSLGLSRWGKGANEKLFF. The V gene is TRBV13, the J gene TRBJ1-4, with D perhaps TRBD1 (6 bases). The ends were cut back, 0 bases at V and 3 bases at J, with 23 bases in the middle. Germline CDR1 PRHDT, CDR2 FYEKMQ (reference sequence). The CDR3 is made up of 20 amino acids.